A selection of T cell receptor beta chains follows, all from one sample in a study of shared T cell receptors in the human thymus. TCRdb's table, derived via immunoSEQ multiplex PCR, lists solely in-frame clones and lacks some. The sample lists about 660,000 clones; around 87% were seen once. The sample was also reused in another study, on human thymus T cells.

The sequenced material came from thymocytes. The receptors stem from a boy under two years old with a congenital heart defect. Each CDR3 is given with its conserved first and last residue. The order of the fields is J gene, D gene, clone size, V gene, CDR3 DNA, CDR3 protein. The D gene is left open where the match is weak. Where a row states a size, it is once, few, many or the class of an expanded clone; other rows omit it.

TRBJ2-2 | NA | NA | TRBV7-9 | TGTGCCAGCAGCCATTTTGTAGGACAGAACACCGGGGAGCTGTTTTTT | CASSHFVGQNTGELFF
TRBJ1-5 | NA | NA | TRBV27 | TGTGCCAGCAGCCCCAACCCTCGGCAGGGGATTCAGCCCCAGCATTTT | CASSPNPRQGIQPQHF
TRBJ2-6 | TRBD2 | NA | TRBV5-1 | TGCGCCAGCAGCACGGGACTAGCGGGGGGGCCCTTTGGGGCCAACGTCCTGACTTTC | CASSTGLAGGPFGANVLTF
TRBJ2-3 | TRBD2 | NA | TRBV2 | TGTGCCAGCAGTGAAGTGGCGGGGGGCACCACAGATACGCAGTATTTT | CASSEVAGGTTDTQYF
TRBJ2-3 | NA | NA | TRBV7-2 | TGTGCCAGCAGCTTCGAGACAGGAGACACAGATACGCAGTATTTT | CASSFETGDTDTQYF
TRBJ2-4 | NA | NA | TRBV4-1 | TGCGCCAGCAGCCAATATTTAGCCAAAAACATTCAGTACTTC | CASSQYLAKNIQYF
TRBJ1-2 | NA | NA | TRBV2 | TGTGCCAGACGCCTCGACAGACATGGCTACACCTTC | CARRLDRHGYTF
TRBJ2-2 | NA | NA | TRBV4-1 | TGCGCCAGCAGCCAAGAAGGGGTCACCGGGGAGCTGTTTTTT | CASSQEGVTGELFF
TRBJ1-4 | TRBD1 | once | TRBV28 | TGTGCCAGCAGCCAAGAGGGGGCAGATAATGAAAAACTGTTTTTT | CASSQEGADNEKLFF
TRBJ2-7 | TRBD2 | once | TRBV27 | TGTGCCAGCAGTTCCGCACTAGCGGGGAAACGCTACGAGCAGTACTTC | CASSSALAGKRYEQYF
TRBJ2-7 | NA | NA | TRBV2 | TGTGCCAGCGGTTTTGGAACGCAGGGGACCTCCTACGAGCAGTACTTC | CASGFGTQGTSYEQYF
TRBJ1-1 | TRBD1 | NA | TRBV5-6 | TGTGCCAGCAGCTTGGCGAGACAGGGGAGTTTGGCTGAAGCTTTCTTT | CASSLARQGSLAEAFF
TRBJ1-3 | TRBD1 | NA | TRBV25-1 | TGTGCCAGCAGATTACAGGGGAATGGAAACACCATATATTTT | CASRLQGNGNTIYF
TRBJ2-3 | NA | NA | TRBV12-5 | TGTGCTAGTGGTGACCGCGGGTCAGATACGCAGTATTTT | CASGDRGSDTQYF
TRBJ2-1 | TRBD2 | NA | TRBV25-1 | TGTGCCAGCAGTGGCTCCGGGGGGGCTAGTGAGCAGTTCTTC | CASSGSGGASEQFF
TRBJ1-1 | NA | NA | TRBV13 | TGTGCCAGCAGCCCAGCGGTGGGATCCGAAGCTTTCTTT | CASSPAVGSEAFF
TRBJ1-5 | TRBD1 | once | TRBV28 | TGTGCCAGCAGTTCCCAGACAGGGAGCAATCAGCCCCAGCATTTT | CASSSQTGSNQPQHF
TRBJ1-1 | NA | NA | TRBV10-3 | TGTGCCATCAGGAGAAGCGCAGACGTAGGGGCTGAAGCTTTCTTT | CAIRRSADVGAEAFF
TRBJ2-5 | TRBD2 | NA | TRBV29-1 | TGCAGAGTTGACCTGGGACTAGCGGGAGTTGAGACCCAGTACTTC | CRVDLGLAGVETQYF
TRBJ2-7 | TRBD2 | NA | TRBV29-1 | TGCAGCGTTGAAGGGACCCCGGGGGGGATCTACGAGCAGTACTTC | CSVEGTPGGIYEQYF
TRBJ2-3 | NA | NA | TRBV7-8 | TGTGCCAGCAGCTTAGGGCTAGCTACAGATACGCAGTATTTT | CASSLGLATDTQYF
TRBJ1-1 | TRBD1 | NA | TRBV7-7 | TGTGCTAGCAGCCCCAACAGGGGTAGCACTGAAGCTTTCTTT | CASSPNRGSTEAFF
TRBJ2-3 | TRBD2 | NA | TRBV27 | TGTGCCAGCAGTACCCGGGCCCCGGGCCGGCTAGCGGGAGGACATAGCACAGATACGCAGTATTTT | CASSTRAPGRLAGGHSTDTQYF
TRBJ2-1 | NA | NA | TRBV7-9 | TGTGCCAGCAGCCCCAGTTGTGAGCAGTTCTTC | CASSPSCEQFF
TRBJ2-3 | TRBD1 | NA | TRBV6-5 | TGTGCCAGCAGTTGCCGGACAGGCCCAAACAGGGATACGCAGTATTTT | CASSCRTGPNRDTQYF
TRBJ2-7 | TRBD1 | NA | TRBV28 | TGTGCCAGCAGGGGGACAGGGCACTACGAGCAGTACTTC | CASRGTGHYEQYF
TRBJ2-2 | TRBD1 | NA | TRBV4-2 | TGTGCCAGCAGCCAAGAACTAGGGGGCGTGGCCGGGGAGCTGTTTTTT | CASSQELGGVAGELFF
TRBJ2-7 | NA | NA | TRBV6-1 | TGTGCCAGCAGTGAAGCGGTCGGGGGACGGAGGTACGAGCAGTACTTC | CASSEAVGGRRYEQYF
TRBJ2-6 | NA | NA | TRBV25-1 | TGTGCCAGCAGTGAATCAGGCGCCGGTACTTCTGGGGCCAACGTCCTGACTTTC | CASSESGAGTSGANVLTF
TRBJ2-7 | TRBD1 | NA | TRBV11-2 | TGTGCCAGCAGCTTACAGGGGGCAAAGTACTTC | CASSLQGAKYF
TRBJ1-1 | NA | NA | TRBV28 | TGTGCCAGCAGTTTATACGGGGAGGACACTGAAGCTTTCTTT | CASSLYGEDTEAFF
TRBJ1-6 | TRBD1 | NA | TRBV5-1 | TGCGCCAGCAGCCCCGGACAGGTCTCATGGAATTCACCCCTCCACTTT | CASSPGQVSWNSPLHF
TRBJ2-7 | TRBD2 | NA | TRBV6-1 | TGTGCCAGCAGGCAGATAGCGGGAGGAACCTACGAGCAGTACTTC | CASRQIAGGTYEQYF
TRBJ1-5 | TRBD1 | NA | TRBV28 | TGTGCCAGCAGAACCAAGGGACAGGGGAGAGGACAGCCCCAGCATTTT | CASRTKGQGRGQPQHF
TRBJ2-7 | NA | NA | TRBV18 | TGTGCCAGCTCACCAGGGGAGGATCACGAGCAGTACTTC | CASSPGEDHEQYF
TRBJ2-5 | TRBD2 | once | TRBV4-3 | TGCGCCAGCAGCCTGAAAAGGAGGGAAACTAGCGGGAGCCCACAAGAGACCCAGTACTTC | CASSLKRRETSGSPQETQYF
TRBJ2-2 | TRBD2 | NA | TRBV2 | TGTGCCAGCAGTGGGCTCGGGGGGGCCCTCGGGGAGCTGTTTTTT | CASSGLGGALGELFF
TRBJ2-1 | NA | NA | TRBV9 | TGTGCCAGCAGCGCTGCGGCCAGGGGATCCAATGAGCAGTTCTTC | CASSAAARGSNEQFF
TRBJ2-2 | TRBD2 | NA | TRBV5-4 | TGTGCCAAGACTAGCGGACCGAACACCGGGGAGCTGTTTTTT | CAKTSGPNTGELFF
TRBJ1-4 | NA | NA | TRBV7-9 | TGTGCCAGCAGCTCGGGACACGGCTACGAAAAACTGTTTTTT | CASSSGHGYEKLFF
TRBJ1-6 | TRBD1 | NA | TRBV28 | TGTGCCAGCTATGACAGGGGACTCCATTCACCCCTCCACTTT | CASYDRGLHSPLHF
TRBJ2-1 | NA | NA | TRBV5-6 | TGTGCCAGCAGCCCGGAGTCGGAGTCCTACAATGAGCAGTTCTTC | CASSPESESYNEQFF
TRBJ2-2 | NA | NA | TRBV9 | TGTGCCAGCAGCGTAATGGTAGCCCGGGACACCGGGGAGCTGTTTTTT | CASSVMVARDTGELFF
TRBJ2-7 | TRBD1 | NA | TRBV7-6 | TGTGCCAGCAGCCCACGACGGACCCGGGACAGGGTCAACGAGCAGTACTTC | CASSPRRTRDRVNEQYF
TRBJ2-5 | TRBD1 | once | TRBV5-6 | TGTGCCAGCAGCTTATTCAGGACAGGGCGAGAAGAGACCCAGTACTTC | CASSLFRTGREETQYF
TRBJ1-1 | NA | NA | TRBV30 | TGTGCCTGGATAAGGGGAAACACTGAAGCTTTCTTT | CAWIRGNTEAFF
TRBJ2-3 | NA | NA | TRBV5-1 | TGCGCCAGCAGCTTGTTCGAGAGGGCCCCAGATACGCAGTATTTT | CASSLFERAPDTQYF
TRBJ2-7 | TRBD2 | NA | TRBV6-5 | TGTGCCAGCAGTTACGCACCCGGGACTAGCGGCTACGAGCAGTACTTC | CASSYAPGTSGYEQYF
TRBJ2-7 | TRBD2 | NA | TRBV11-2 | TGTGCCAGCAGCTTAGATTATAGCGGGTCAATCGCCTACGAGCAGTACTTC | CASSLDYSGSIAYEQYF
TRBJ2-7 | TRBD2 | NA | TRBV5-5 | TGTGCCAGCAGCTTCGTCACCTCTGATGTACTAGCGGGAGGAGCCGAGCAGTACTTC | CASSFVTSDVLAGGAEQYF
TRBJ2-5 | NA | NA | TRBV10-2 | TGCGCCAGCACGGAGTTGGAGACCCAGTACTTC | CASTELETQYF
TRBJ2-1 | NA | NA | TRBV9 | TGTGCCAGCAGCGTAGCTCGGACAAACGACAATGAGCAGTTCTTC | CASSVARTNDNEQFF
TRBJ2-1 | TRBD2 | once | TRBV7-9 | TGTGCCAGCAGCTTAGTTCCGACTAGCGGGGGGAATGAGCAGTTCTTC | CASSLVPTSGGNEQFF
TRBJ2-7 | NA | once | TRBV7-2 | TGTGCCAGCAGCTTCCCCAGCGGCAGCTCCTACGAGCAGTACTTC | CASSFPSGSSYEQYF
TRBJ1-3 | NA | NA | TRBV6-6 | TGTGCCAGCAGTTACCCCCACATGGGCGCTGGAAACACCATATATTTT | CASSYPHMGAGNTIYF
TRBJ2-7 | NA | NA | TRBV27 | TGTGCCAGCAGCCCGGGAGAGAGCTCCTACGAGCAGTACTTC | CASSPGESSYEQYF
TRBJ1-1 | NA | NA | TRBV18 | TGTGCCAGCTCACCGGACAGACAGAACACTGAAGCTTTCTTT | CASSPDRQNTEAFF
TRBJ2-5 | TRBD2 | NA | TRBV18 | TGTGCCAGCTCACCACCGAGCGGGAGTTATGTGACCCAGTACTTC | CASSPPSGSYVTQYF
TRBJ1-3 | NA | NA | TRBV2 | TGTGCCAGCGGGCCGTTGGGGGGGCTTGGAAACACCATATATTTT | CASGPLGGLGNTIYF
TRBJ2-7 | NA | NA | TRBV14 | TGTGCCAGCAGCCAGGCGAGGATCTACGAGCAGTACTTC | CASSQARIYEQYF